Each of the 26 T cell receptor beta chains below was sequenced from the same sample in a study of blood T cell repertoires in COVID-19. Sequenced by immunoSEQ multiplex PCR; TCRdb stores in-frame clones only, minus some. Among 300,000 or so clones listed, around 90% were seen once. Sequences were obtained from PBMCs or T cells enriched from blood (not recorded which). The origin of the receptors is a woman under 40 who had recovered from COVID-19.

The chain employs TRBV30 and TRBJ1-2; D possibly corresponds to TRBD1 (5 bases). This CDR3 contains 16 residues. Per germline, CDR1 GTSNPN and CDR2 SVGIG (reference sequence). Trimming took off 5 bases at V and 8 bases at J, with 27 bases between the two ends. CDR3 loop: CAWRYWQGRTFRGYTF. In DNA form, the CDR3 reads TGTGCCTGGCGGTATTGGCAGGGTAGGACGTTCAGGGGCTACACCTTC.

The chain carries TRBV9 and TRBJ1-2, with a possible D match to TRBD1 (6 bases). Germline-derived CDR1 and CDR2 are SGDLS and YYNGEE. Trimming took off 0 bases at V and 8 bases at J, with 20 bases between the two ends. This CDR3 contains 16 residues. This CDR3 is CASSVGPSQGSTGYTF. The CDR3 DNA reads as TGTGCCAGCAGCGTAGGACCCTCACAGGGAAGTACGGGCTACACCTTC.

V is TRBV18 and J is TRBJ1-1; TRBD1 matches 7 bases. The CDR3 length is 12 residues. V gave up 3 bases and J gave up 7 bases; unmatched junction bases: 2. CDR1 and CDR2 from the germline V gene are KGHSH and LQKENI. The CDR3 coding sequence is TGTGCCAGCTCACCTCGACAGGGTGAAGCTTTCTTT. It is translated as CASSPRQGEAFF.

This chain uses TRBV7-9 with TRBJ1-2; TRBD1 aligns across 8 bases. Germline-derived CDR1 and CDR2 are SEHNR and FQNEAQ (reference sequence). The CDR3 has 15 residues. V lost 4 bases, J lost 6 bases, and 10 bases stayed unmatched. This chain's CDR3 is CASSSSWTGPDGYTF. Written as DNA, the CDR3 is TGTGCCAGCAGCTCAAGCTGGACAGGGCCGGATGGCTACACCTTC.

The V gene is TRBV25-1, the J gene TRBJ1-3; D is unresolved. CDR1 MGHDK and CDR2 SYGVNS come from the germline V gene. V shed 2 bases and J shed 5 bases, with 4 bases lying between them. This CDR3 region has 12 residues. CDR3 amino acids: CASSEGRNTIYF. In DNA, the CDR3 is TGTGCCAGCAGTGAAGGGCGAAACACCATATATTTT.

The CDR3 region is CASSLVTPGSDTQYF. DNA of the CDR3: TGTGCCAGCAGCTTGGTCACCCCAGGGTCCGATACGCAGTATTTT. This chain links TRBV5-5 with TRBJ2-3; D possibly corresponds to TRBD1 (5 bases). CDR3 length: 15 residues. Germline CDR1 SGHKS, CDR2 YYEKEE (reference sequence). V dropped 0 bases and J dropped 6 bases, with 14 bases sitting between them. The full variable domain, completed using reference TRBV5-5 and TRBJ2-3, is DAGVTQSPTHLIKTRGQQVTLRCSPISGHKSVSWYQQVLGQGPQFIFQYYEKEERGRGNFPDRFSARQFPNYSSELNVNALLLGDSALYLCASSLVTPGSDTQYFGPGTRLTVL.

V gene TRBV18 combines with J gene TRBJ1-4; D not resolved. CDR1 and CDR2 (germline): KGHSH, LQKENI. This CDR3 comprises 12 residues. The V gene lost 8 bases and the J gene lost 5 bases, with 9 bases spanning the gap. CDR3 residues: CASRTGNEKLFF. The CDR3, as DNA: TGTGCCAGCCGGACGGGGAATGAAAAACTGTTTTTT.

In DNA form, the CDR3 reads TGTGCCAGCAGTGAAGAACTCGTGAACACTGAAGCTTTCTTT. It codes for CASSEELVNTEAFF. This chain uses TRBV6-1 with TRBJ1-1; D is unresolved. The V gene lost 1 base and the J gene lost 0 bases, with 6 bases spanning the gap. Germline V lookup: CDR1 MNHNS, CDR2 SASEGT. The CDR3 consists of 14 residues.

The V and J genes are TRBV9 and TRBJ2-2; D is perhaps TRBD2 (5 bases). The germline V and J ends were trimmed by 3 bases and 5 bases, with 14 bases remaining between them. CDR1 and CDR2 (germline): SGDLS, YYNGEE. The CDR3 is made up of 15 amino acids. The CDR3 DNA reads TGTGCCAGCAGCGCCCGGGGAGCGGAAACCGGGGAGCTGTTTTTT. Its protein is CASSARGAETGELFF.

The chain couples TRBV28 to TRBJ2-5, with 14 bases lining up with TRBD2. V was pared by 5 bases and J by 7 bases, with 6 bases of the junction left unmatched. The length of the CDR3 is 15 residues. Germline V gene lookup returns CDR1 MDHEN and CDR2 SYDVKM. CDR3 bases: TGTGCCAGCAGTCGGACTAGCGGGGGGTCAGTGACCCAGTACTTC. Its translation is CASSRTSGGSVTQYF.

The J gene is TRBJ1-2, the V gene TRBV19; 8 nucleotides agree with TRBD1. The CDR3 is made up of 15 amino acids. V dropped 5 bases and J dropped 2; count of bases not matched to a gene: 7. CDR1 and CDR2 (germline): LNHDA, SQIVND (reference sequence). The CDR3 here is CASSGQGARNYGYTF. For the CDR3, the DNA is TGTGCCAGTAGTGGGCAGGGGGCGCGCAACTATGGCTACACCTTC. Full variable domain (remainder filled in from reference TRBV19 and TRBJ1-2): DGGITQSPKYLFRKEGQNVTLSCEQNLNHDAMYWYRQDPGQGLRLIYYSQIVNDFQKGDIAEGYSVSREKKESFPLTVTSAQKNPTAFYLCASSGQGARNYGYTFGSGTRLTVV.

This clone has more than one count but fewer than ten. The chain employs TRBV5-1 and TRBJ2-7, with D possibly being TRBD2 (6 bases). Germline V gene sequence: CDR1 SGHRS, CDR2 YFSETQ. CDR3 length: 15 residues. V gave up 4 bases and J gave up 0 bases, with 14 bases separating them. This CDR3 is CASSDEAGSSYEQYF. CDR3 in DNA: TGCGCCAGCAGCGATGAGGCCGGGAGCTCCTACGAGCAGTACTTC.

The gene calls are TRBV7-2 and TRBJ1-2, with D possibly matching TRBD1 (5 bases). V was pared by 4 bases and J by 4 bases, with 16 bases between. CDR3 length equals 15 residues. CDR1 is SGHTA and CDR2 is FQGNSA in the germline V gene. CDR3: CASSWDGGKVYGYTF. CDR3 bases: TGTGCCAGCAGCTGGGACGGGGGGAAGGTCTATGGCTACACCTTC.

The chain combines TRBV19 with TRBJ1-5; 7 nucleotides align to TRBD1. V was clipped by 8 bases and J by 0 bases; unmatched bases: 4. CDR3 length equals 14 residues. Per germline, CDR1 LNHDA and CDR2 SQIVND (reference sequence). This CDR3 reads CASGDRYSNQPQHF. CDR3 nucleotide sequence: TGTGCCAGTGGGGACAGATATAGCAATCAGCCCCAGCATTTT.

The gene calls are TRBV7-3 and TRBJ2-1; 11 nucleotides align to TRBD2. Unmatched junction bases numbered 3, after V lost 4 bases and J lost 4 bases. The CDR3 is made up of 15 amino acids. Germline-derived CDR1 and CDR2 are SGHTA and FQGTGA. The chain's CDR3 is CASSSSGGRYNEQFF. The CDR3 nucleotides read TGTGCCAGCAGCTCTAGCGGGGGGCGGTACAATGAGCAGTTCTTC. The full variable domain, its missing parts supplied by reference TRBV7-3 and TRBJ2-1, is GAGVSQTPSNKVTEKGKYVELRCDPISGHTALYWYRQSLGQGPEFLIYFQGTGAADDSGLPNDRFFAVRPEGSVSTLKIQRTERGDSAVYLCASSSSGGRYNEQFFGPGTRLTVL.

The chain couples TRBV5-8 to TRBJ1-5, with D possibly TRBD1 on 5 matching bases. The germline V gene has CDR1 SGHTS and CDR2 YDEGEE. The CDR3 contains 15 residues. The V end lost 0 bases, the J end lost 4 bases, and 11 bases lay between the germline ends. The CDR3 nucleotides are TGTGCCAGCAGCTTGGGCCTCCGGGGGAATCAGCCCCAGCATTTT. Its translation is CASSLGLRGNQPQHF.

V gene TRBV9 combines with J gene TRBJ1-3; D possibly corresponds to TRBD1 (6 bases). The germline V gene has CDR1 SGDLS and CDR2 YYNGEE. Trimming took off 1 base at V and 2 bases at J, with 10 bases between the two ends. The CDR3 is 15 amino acids. This CDR3 is CASSVWGRAGNTIYF. CDR3 sequence (DNA): TGTGCCAGCAGCGTATGGGGGCGTGCTGGAAACACCATATATTTT.

This chain uses TRBV7-2 with TRBJ1-2; D is uncertain. V lost 5 bases, J lost 7 bases, and 17 bases lay in between. Germline V gives CDR1 SGHTA, CDR2 FQGNSA. The length of the CDR3 is 14 residues. This CDR3 reads CASSNRPPRAGYTF. In nucleotides, the CDR3 is TGTGCCAGCAGCAATCGGCCCCCGCGGGCTGGCTACACCTTC.

The chain uses TRBV9 and TRBJ2-5, with 7 bases that match TRBD2. V was pared by 3 bases and J by 5 bases, with 10 bases of the junction left unmatched. The CDR3 is made up of 15 amino acids. Germline CDR1 reads SGDLS; CDR2 reads YYNGEE. Here the CDR3 reads CASSASTSPWETQYF. The CDR3 DNA follows: TGTGCCAGCAGCGCGTCGACTAGCCCTTGGGAGACCCAGTACTTC.

The V gene is TRBV11-2, the J gene TRBJ1-2; possibly TRBD1 for D (5 bases). Germline values: CDR1 SGHAT, CDR2 FQNNGV. V was pared by 0 bases and J by 10 bases, with 12 bases between. The CDR3 covers 13 residues. The CDR3 spells CASSLDRTGDYTF. The CDR3 nucleotides are TGTGCCAGCAGCTTAGATAGGACGGGGGACTACACCTTC.

This chain uses TRBV2 with TRBJ1-2, with D unclear. The CDR3 loop spans 14 amino acids. Germline values: CDR1 SNHLY, CDR2 FYNNEI. Trimming shortened V by 0 bases and J by 2 bases, and 7 bases separated the two germline ends. CDR3 sequence: CASSEARENYGYTF. DNA of the CDR3: TGTGCCAGCAGTGAAGCGCGGGAGAACTATGGCTACACCTTC.

The chain uses TRBV3-1 (or the pseudogene TRBV3-2) and TRBJ2-4, with 7 bases fitting TRBD1. Germline V gene sequence: CDR1 LGHDT, CDR2 YNNKEL (reference sequence). CDR3 length: 14 amino acids. The V and J ends lost 5 bases and 6 bases, in that order; junction bases with no gene match: 7. CDR3 DNA sequence: TGTGCCAGCAGCGAGACAGGGACCCCAAACATTCAGTACTTC. Translated: CASSETGTPNIQYF.

The chain couples TRBV7-8 to TRBJ1-6; D remains ambiguous. CDR1 is SGHVS and CDR2 is FQNEAQ in the germline V gene. The CDR3 sequence is 15 residues long. V was cut by 5 bases and J by 9 bases, with 17 bases left in between. The chain's CDR3 is CASSLPGSRISPLHF. DNA for the CDR3: TGTGCCAGCAGCCTACCGGGGTCTCGGATTTCACCCCTCCACTTT. The full variable domain, rest sourced from reference TRBV7-8 and TRBJ1-6, is GAGVSQSPRYKVAKRGQDVALRCDPISGHVSLFWYQQALGQGPEFLTYFQNEAQLDKSGLPSDRFFAERPEGSVSTLKIQRTQQEDSAVYLCASSLPGSRISPLHFGNGTRLTVT.

The chain employs TRBV30 and TRBJ2-3; 11 bases agree with TRBD2. The CDR3 consists of 16 residues. Germline CDR1 reads GTSNPN; CDR2 reads SVGIG (reference sequence). V dropped 3 bases and J dropped 4; count of bases not matched to a gene: 9. The chain's CDR3 is CAWSLTSGGLPDTQYF. In DNA, the CDR3 is TGTGCCTGGAGCCTAACTAGCGGGGGCCTCCCAGATACGCAGTATTTT.

This chain uses TRBV5-4 with TRBJ2-7; 9 bases are a match to TRBD1. Trimming took 3 bases from V and 4 from J; bases not matched to a gene: 8. Germline V lookup: CDR1 SGHNT, CDR2 YYREEE (reference sequence). The CDR3 spans 15 residues. CDR3 DNA: TGTGCCAGCAGCTATCCCGGGACAGGGTTTTACGAGCAGTACTTC. It is translated as CASSYPGTGFYEQYF.

CDR3 nucleotides: TGTGCCAGCTCACCACTTAGTCGGCAGGGGAACACTGAAGCTTTCTTT. Protein sequence: CASSPLSRQGNTEAFF. The chain links TRBV18 to TRBJ1-1, with D perhaps TRBD1 (5 bases). V was trimmed by 1 base and J by 1 base, leaving 13 bases between them. In germline, CDR1 is KGHSH, CDR2 LQKENI. This CDR3 comprises 16 residues.